Below, 11 T cell receptor beta chains from the same sample are listed, as sequenced in a study of naive and memory T cell subsets. Two oligonucleotides, mixed equimolar, formed the beta constant-region primer covering TRBC1 and TRBC2. Nested alpha and beta constant-region primers with the SP2 primer drove four PCR rounds on ligated cDNA. TCRdb called the UMI-ligation and nested PCR reads again in MiXCR, with one record for every CDR3 protein. The sample holds some 80,000 distinct CDR3 sequences; roughly 9.2% are singletons and the top ten take about 1.2%. Sequenced input: naive CD8+ T cells from blood. These receptors were taken from a human donor in good health.

This clonotype showed up many times. The chain has TRBV7-9 and TRBJ2-1, with a weak D call TRBD2 (7 bases). This CDR3 is built from 15 residues. Per germline, CDR1 SEHNR and CDR2 FQNEAQ (reference sequence). Deletions cut 8 bases from V and 9 bases from J, with 23 bases between. In nucleotides, the CDR3 is TGTGCCAGCGAGAGGGGGGGTTTCGAAGGGACTGAGCAGTTCTTC. Translated, it gives CASERGGFEGTEQFF.

The sample holds many counts of this clonotype. This chain connects TRBV29-1 to TRBJ2-1, with 11 bases that match TRBD2. Per the germline V gene, CDR1 is SQVTM and CDR2 is ANQGSEA. This CDR3 has 18 residues. V lost 3 bases and J lost 1; bases outside the gene matches: 11. CDR3 loop: CSVEGDGSGRGSYNEQFF. The CDR3 DNA reads TGCAGCGTTGAGGGGGACGGTAGCGGGAGGGGGTCCTACAATGAGCAGTTCTTC.

In this sample, this clonotype turned up many times. The chain links TRBV20-1 to TRBJ2-1, with TRBD2 identical over 8 bases. CDR3 length: 16 amino acids. Germline loops: CDR1 DFQATT, CDR2 SNEGSKA (reference sequence). V trimming: 4 bases; J trimming: 8 bases; junction bases outside the gene matches: 16. CDR3 in DNA: TGCAGTGCTACGACTAGCGTGGGACACATCAGCGATGAGCAGTTCTTC. Amino acids: CSATTSVGHISDEQFF.

This clonotype was seen ten or more times. The chain carries TRBV7-9 and TRBJ2-5; D is possibly TRBD2 (5 bases). CDR3 length: 14 amino acids. Germline CDR1 is SEHNR and CDR2 is FQNEAQ (reference sequence). V was shortened by 2 bases and J by 2 bases, with 9 bases between the two germline ends. The CDR3, as DNA: TGTGCCAGCAGCTTAAGCGGCCCGCAAGAGACCCAGTACTTC. Its protein product is CASSLSGPQETQYF.

Written as DNA, the CDR3 is TGTGCCAGCAGCGGGACTAGCGGGAGGGAAATCTACAATGAGCAGTTCTTC. Translating gives CASSGTSGREIYNEQFF. This chain connects TRBV13 to TRBJ2-1, with 16 nucleotides matching TRBD2. This CDR3 is built from 17 residues. Trimming removed 5 bases from V and 3 bases from J; junction bases left unmatched: 4. CDR1 is PRHDT and CDR2 is FYEKMQ in the germline V gene (reference sequence).

This clonotype was seen at least ten times. This sequence joins TRBV5-1 and TRBJ1-5; 10 positions agree with TRBD1. This CDR3 region has 15 residues. The V gene end was trimmed by 0 bases and the J gene end by 4 bases; junction bases not matched to a gene: 1. The germline gives CDR1 SGHRS, CDR2 YFSETQ. This chain's CDR3 is CASSLGTGGNQPQHF. CDR3 sequence (DNA): TGCGCCAGCAGCTTGGGGACAGGGGGGAATCAGCCCCAGCATTTT.

This clonotype occurred a few times. The J gene is TRBJ2-4, the V gene TRBV7-8, with no clear D. CDR3 size: 14 residues. V gave up 5 bases and J gave up 0 bases, with 8 bases separating them. Germline CDR1 is SGHVS and CDR2 is FQNEAQ. As DNA, the CDR3 is TGTGCCAGCAGCCTAGAGTTAGCCAAAAACATTCAGTACTTC. It is translated as CASSLELAKNIQYF.

Many counts were recorded for this clonotype. The chain carries TRBV20-1 and TRBJ2-1, with D unresolved. Trimming took 3 bases from V and 0 from J, leaving 9 bases between them. This CDR3 has 14 amino acids. The germline V gene encodes CDR1 DFQATT and CDR2 SNEGSKA (reference sequence). The CDR3 sequence is CSASGQSSYNEQFF. Here the CDR3 DNA reads TGCAGTGCTAGCGGCCAGAGCTCCTACAATGAGCAGTTCTTC.

This clonotype was detected only a few times. The rearrangement uses TRBV7-9 and TRBJ2-3; D remains ambiguous. With 0 bases removed from V and 11 bases from J, the gap between germline ends came to 18 bases. The CDR3 has 15 residues. Germline CDR1 SEHNR, CDR2 FQNEAQ (reference sequence). CDR3 residues: CASSLAQEPTIGQYF. The DNA of the CDR3 is TGTGCCAGCAGCTTAGCCCAAGAGCCCACCATAGGGCAGTATTTT.

This clonotype showed up just a few times. This chain links TRBV9 with TRBJ2-3; the match to TRBD1 covers 8 bases. This CDR3 is 16 amino acids long. Germline CDR1 SGDLS, CDR2 YYNGEE. The V segment lost 4 bases and the J segment 0 bases; nucleotides outside the gene matches: 7. The CDR3 region is CASSPRTGSSTDTQYF. The CDR3 nucleotides read TGTGCCAGCAGCCCCCGGACAGGGTCAAGCACAGATACGCAGTATTTT.

V and J are TRBV4-1 and TRBJ2-7; D unresolved. CDR1 and CDR2 from the germline V gene are MGHRA and YSYEKL. Trimming removed 1 base from V and 0 bases from J, with 13 bases in between. This CDR3 has 16 residues. As DNA, the CDR3 is TGCGCCAGCAGCCAAGTATTGAACTTAAACTCCTACGAGCAGTACTTC. This encodes CASSQVLNLNSYEQYF.